These 18 T cell receptor beta chains originate from one sample sequenced in a study of blood T cell repertoires in COVID-19. TCRdb keeps only in-frame clones here, not all; method: immunoSEQ multiplex PCR. Of fewer than 350,000 clones listed, roughly nine tenths are singletons. The sample consisted of peripheral blood. Source of these receptors: a woman between 55 and 75 years old with COVID-19, enrolled during active disease.

The V and J genes are TRBV19 and TRBJ2-3; 14 nucleotides match TRBD2. Per the germline V gene, CDR1 is LNHDA and CDR2 is SQIVND (reference sequence). V was pared by 4 bases and J by 4 bases, with 1 base of the junction left unmatched. CDR3 size: 15 residues. Here the CDR3 reads CASSKTSGGADTQYF. The CDR3 nucleotides read TGTGCCAGTAGTAAGACTAGCGGGGGGGCAGATACGCAGTATTTT.

The chain combines TRBV6-4 with TRBJ1-1, with 10 bases aligning to TRBD1. The CDR3 runs to 13 residues. CDR1 and CDR2 (germline): MRHNA, SNTAGT. The junction had 2 bases not matched to a gene; V was cut back by 5 bases and J by 5 bases. The CDR3: CASSRDRGTEAFF. CDR3 bases: TGTGCCAGCAGTAGGGACAGGGGAACTGAAGCTTTCTTT.

To note about this clone: This specimen includes other DNA sequences encoding the same CDR3. This sequence joins TRBV6-5 and TRBJ1-1; D is possibly TRBD1 (6 bases). The V gene's germline CDR1 is MNHEY and CDR2 SVGAGI. Trimming pared 0 bases from V and 3 bases from J, leaving 11 bases between. The CDR3 has 15 amino acids. The CDR3 nucleotides read TGTGCCAGCAGTTACTCGGGACACAGAGACACTGAAGCTTTCTTT. Its protein is CASSYSGHRDTEAFF.

The V gene is TRBV10-2, the J gene TRBJ1-4; TRBD1 matches 7 bases. The germline V gene encodes CDR1 WSHSY and CDR2 SAAADI. Trimming took 6 bases from V and 4 from J; bases not matched to a gene: 8. The CDR3 sequence is 15 residues long. CDR3 amino acids: CASSRTQGVNEKLFF. For the CDR3, the DNA is TGCGCCAGCAGCCGAACCCAGGGGGTTAATGAAAAACTGTTTTTT.

This chain joins TRBV5-1 and TRBJ1-6; D may be TRBD1 (5 bases). This CDR3 comprises 15 residues. Trimming stripped 2 bases from V and 10 bases from J, with 16 bases between. Germline V gene lookup returns CDR1 SGHRS and CDR2 YFSETQ. This CDR3 reads CASSFYGEGNSPLHF. CDR3 nucleotide sequence: TGCGCCAGCAGCTTCTATGGGGAGGGGAACTCACCCCTCCACTTT.

The sample holds a few counts of this clone. This chain joins TRBV5-1 and TRBJ1-3; 10 nucleotides line up with TRBD1. The CDR3 is 16 amino acids. Trimming at V came to 0 bases and at J to 2 bases, leaving 2 bases not matched to a gene. The germline V gene encodes CDR1 SGHRS and CDR2 YFSETQ. CDR3 bases: TGCGCCAGCAGCTTGGTGGGACAGGGGACTGGAAACACCATATATTTT. It specifies CASSLVGQGTGNTIYF.

The chain joins TRBV6-5 to TRBJ2-1; perhaps TRBD2 as D (6 bases). The CDR3 covers 12 residues. Germline V lookup: CDR1 MNHEY, CDR2 SVGAGI. V gave up 7 bases and J gave up 12 bases, with 16 bases separating them. The CDR3 region has the DNA TGTGCCAGCACCCCGGGTAGCGGAGGGCAGTTCTTC. This sequence encodes CASTPGSGGQFF.

This rearrangement joins TRBV11-3 to TRBJ2-5, with D tentatively TRBD2 (6 bases). CDR3 length: 17 amino acids. Germline V lookup: CDR1 SGHNT, CDR2 YENEEA. V lost 3 bases, J lost 1 base, and 18 bases lay in between. CDR3 amino acids: CASSFGAVGGTQETQYF. The CDR3 bases are TGTGCCAGCAGCTTTGGCGCGGTAGGAGGGACCCAAGAGACCCAGTACTTC.

The chain carries TRBV5-1 and TRBJ1-1; D possibly corresponds to TRBD1 (6 bases). Trimming removed 5 bases from V and 5 bases from J, with 16 bases in between. The CDR3 totals 14 residues. Germline V gives CDR1 SGHRS, CDR2 YFSETQ. The CDR3 DNA follows: TGCGCCAGCAGAACAGGGTACGAGGCGACTGAAGCTTTCTTT. Translation: CASRTGYEATEAFF.

The chain uses TRBV9 and TRBJ1-3; TRBD1 is a possible D gene (5 bases). The CDR3 extends over 15 amino acids. Looked up from germline, CDR1 is SGDLS and CDR2 is YYNGEE. Trimming removed 4 bases from V and 4 bases from J, with 15 bases in between. The CDR3 reads CASSSQEGYGNTIYF. The CDR3, as DNA: TGTGCCAGCAGCTCACAGGAGGGGTACGGAAACACCATATATTTT. The whole variable domain, remainder taken from reference TRBV9 and TRBJ1-3, is DSGVTQTPKHLITATGQRVTLRCSPRSGDLSVYWYQQSLDQGLQFLIQYYNGEERAKGNILERFSAQQFPDLHSELNLSSLELGDSALYFCASSSQEGYGNTIYFGEGSWLTVV.

V is TRBV5-1 and J is TRBJ1-1, with 10 bases matching TRBD1. Germline values: CDR1 SGHRS, CDR2 YFSETQ. CDR3 length: 16 amino acids. V shed 5 bases, J shed 6 bases, and the junction held 13 bases outside the gene matches. CDR3: CASRTGTGEVGAEAFF. The CDR3 DNA follows: TGCGCCAGCAGGACCGGGACAGGGGAGGTGGGAGCTGAAGCTTTCTTT.

This chain uses TRBV5-1 with TRBJ1-1; tentative D call: TRBD1 (6 bases). With 3 bases removed from V and 1 base from J, the gap between germline ends came to 10 bases. Germline assignment: CDR1 SGHRS and CDR2 YFSETQ. This CDR3 is built from 14 residues. The CDR3 loop is CASSWDIANTEAFF. The CDR3 DNA is TGCGCCAGCAGCTGGGACATTGCGAACACTGAAGCTTTCTTT. The full variable domain, with the rest looked up from reference TRBV5-1 and TRBJ1-1, is KAGVTQTPRYLIKTRGQQVTLSCSPISGHRSVSWYQQTPGQGLQFLFEYFSETQRNKGNFPGRFSGRQFSNSRSEMNVSTLELGDSALYLCASSWDIANTEAFFGQGTRLTVV.

The chain joins TRBV15 to TRBJ1-2; no firm D call. Trimming took off 2 bases at V and 0 bases at J, with 4 bases between the two ends. Germline CDR1 reads LNHNV; CDR2 reads YYDKDF (reference sequence). This CDR3 has 13 amino acids. This chain's CDR3 is CATSRRANYGYTF. CDR3 coding DNA: TGTGCCACCAGCAGAAGAGCTAACTATGGCTACACCTTC.

This clone was detected once. DNA of the CDR3: TGCGCCAGCAGTTCACTCGGGACAGGGAGAACTGAAGCTTTCTTT. Translated: CASSSLGTGRTEAFF. The J gene is TRBJ1-1, the V gene TRBV5-1; 9 bases are shared with TRBD1. CDR1 SGHRS and CDR2 YFSETQ come from the germline V gene. The V gene end was trimmed by 5 bases and the J gene end by 5 bases; junction bases not matched to a gene: 10. The CDR3 extends over 15 amino acids.

V is TRBV28 and J is TRBJ1-1; 7 bases line up with TRBD1. Trimming took 3 bases from V and 4 from J; bases not matched to a gene: 8. From germline, CDR1 is MDHEN and CDR2 SYDVKM. The CDR3 has 15 residues. CDR3 DNA sequence: TGTGCCAGCAGTTTGACAGGGAATGTGGTCACTGAAGCTTTCTTT. Translating it yields CASSLTGNVVTEAFF.

The CDR3 sequence: CASNYGGGETQYF. DNA of the CDR3: TGTGCCAGTAACTATGGCGGGGGAGAGACCCAGTACTTC. V and J are TRBV28 and TRBJ2-5, with TRBD2 identical over 7 bases. Germline CDR1 and CDR2: MDHEN and SYDVKM. The CDR3 is made up of 13 amino acids. V dropped 9 bases and J dropped 4; count of bases not matched to a gene: 8.

The chain combines TRBV7-5 with TRBJ1-2. TRBV7-5 constitutes a pseudogene. This CDR3 has 14 amino acids. The CDR3 sequence is CVRSPGGGEDGYTF. The CDR3 coding sequence is TGTGTCAGAAGCCCCGGGGGGGGAGAAGATGGCTACACCTTC.

This chain uses TRBV3-1 (or the pseudogene TRBV3-2) with TRBJ2-2; no clear D gene. CDR1 is LGHDT, CDR2 YNNKEL, per germline (reference sequence). This CDR3 spans 14 amino acids. The V and J ends lost 1 base and 0 bases respectively, with 3 bases between them. The CDR3 sequence is CASSQVTNTGELFF. Written as DNA, the CDR3 is TGTGCCAGCAGCCAAGTAACGAACACCGGGGAGCTGTTTTTT.